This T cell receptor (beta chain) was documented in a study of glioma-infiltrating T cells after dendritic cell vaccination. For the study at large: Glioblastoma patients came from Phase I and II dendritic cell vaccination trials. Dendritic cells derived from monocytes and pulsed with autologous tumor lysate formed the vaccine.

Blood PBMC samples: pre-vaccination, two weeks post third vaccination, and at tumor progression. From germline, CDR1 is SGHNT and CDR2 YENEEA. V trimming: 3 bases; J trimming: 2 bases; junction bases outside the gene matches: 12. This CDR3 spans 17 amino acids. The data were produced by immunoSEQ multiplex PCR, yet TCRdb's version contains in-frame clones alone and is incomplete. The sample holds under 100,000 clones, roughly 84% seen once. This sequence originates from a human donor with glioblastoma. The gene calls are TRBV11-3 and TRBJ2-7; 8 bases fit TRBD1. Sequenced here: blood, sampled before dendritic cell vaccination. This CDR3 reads CASSFQGTGTGPYEQYF. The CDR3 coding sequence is TGTGCCAGCAGCTTTCAGGGGACCGGGACAGGCCCCTACGAGCAGTACTTC.